The 7 T cell receptor beta chains below come from one sample, sequenced in a study of OX40 agonist ivuxolimab in advanced cancers. Assay used: immunoSEQ multiplex PCR; TCRdb lists only in-frame clones, some missing. The sample consists of approximately 69,000 clones, 85% to 90% of them appearing once. Source: CD4+ or CD8+ T cells sorted from blood, taken in a trial of the OX40 agonist ivuxolimab. Source of these receptors: an adult with an advanced solid tumor such as melanoma, head and neck, liver or kidney cancer.

The chain has TRBV6-1 and TRBJ2-5; D possibly uses TRBD1 or TRBD2 (6 bases each). The CDR3 sequence is 13 residues long. Germline CDR1 MNHNS, CDR2 SASEGT. Trimming took off 4 bases at V and 5 bases at J, with 11 bases between the two ends. The CDR3 bases are TGTGCCAGCAGTGCCCGGGGGCTTGAGACCCAGTACTTC. Translating gives CASSARGLETQYF.

This chain links TRBV13 with TRBJ2-3; D is unclear. The CDR3 is 12 residues long. V lost 5 bases and J lost 9, with 12 bases in between. Germline loops: CDR1 PRHDT, CDR2 FYEKMQ (reference sequence). The CDR3 sequence is CASSPSAGTQYF. CDR3 DNA: TGTGCCAGCAGCCCTTCCGCCGGGACGCAGTATTTT.

Notes on this clone: The germline gene is not matched at one end of the junction; a read error may be the cause. This chain uses TRBV19 with TRBJ2-7; 12 bases align to TRBD1. In germline, CDR1 is LNHDA, CDR2 SQIVND (reference sequence). This CDR3 contains 15 residues. Here the CDR3 reads CASNIPGQGADEQYF. The CDR3 nucleotides are TGTGCCAGTAATATACCGGGACAGGGGGCCGACGAGCAGTACTTC.

The CDR3 reads CATSRTGSRTIYEQYF. CDR3 in DNA: TGTGCCACCAGCAGGACCGGGAGCCGGACCATCTACGAGCAGTACTTC. The chain combines TRBV15 with TRBJ2-7; D may be TRBD2 (6 bases). Germline assignment: CDR1 LNHNV and CDR2 YYDKDF (reference sequence). The V gene lost 3 bases and the J gene lost 3 bases, with 18 bases spanning the gap. The CDR3 extends over 16 amino acids. Full variable domain (outside the CDR3, taken from reference TRBV15 and TRBJ2-7): DAMVIQNPRYQVTQFGKPVTLSCSQTLNHNVMYWYQQKSSQAPKLLFHYYDKDFNNEADTPDNFQSRRPNTSFCFLDIRSPGLGDTAMYLCATSRTGSRTIYEQYFGPGTRLTVT.

In the case of this clone: This sample includes further DNA sequences coding for the same CDR3. This chain uses TRBV5-1 with TRBJ2-3; 8 bases agree with TRBD2. The trim removed 5 bases at V and 4 bases at J, leaving 6 bases unmatched. The CDR3 runs 14 residues. In germline, CDR1 is SGHRS, CDR2 YFSETQ. CDR3 sequence (DNA): TGCGCCAGCAGTCTAGCGGGTGTTGCAGATACGCAGTATTTT. Translated: CASSLAGVADTQYF.

The chain carries TRBV28 and TRBJ2-4, with 11 bases aligning to TRBD1. This CDR3 has 18 amino acids. CDR1 is MDHEN, CDR2 SYDVKM, per germline. Unmatched junction bases numbered 11, after V lost 5 bases and J lost 2 bases. The CDR3 nucleotides are TGTGCCAGCAGTCGCGATTCCGGGACAGGGGGTTCCAAAAACATTCAGTACTTC. Translating gives CASSRDSGTGGSKNIQYF.

This chain connects TRBV6-1 to TRBJ2-1; no clear D. The germline V gene has CDR1 MNHNS and CDR2 SASEGT. The length of the CDR3 is 12 residues. V was shortened by 2 bases and J by 13 bases, with 12 bases between the two germline ends. The CDR3 region has the DNA TGTGCCAGCAGTGAACAAGGGCCGGATCAGTTCTTC. This encodes CASSEQGPDQFF.